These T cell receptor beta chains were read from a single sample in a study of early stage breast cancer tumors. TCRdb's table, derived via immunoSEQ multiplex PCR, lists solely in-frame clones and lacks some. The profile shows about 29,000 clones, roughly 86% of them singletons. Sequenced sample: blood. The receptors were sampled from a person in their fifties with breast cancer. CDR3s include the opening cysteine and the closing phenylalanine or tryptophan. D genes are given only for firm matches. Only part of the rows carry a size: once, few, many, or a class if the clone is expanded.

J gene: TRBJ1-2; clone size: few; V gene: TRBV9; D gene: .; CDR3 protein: CASSVSWDLYGYTF; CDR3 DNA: TGTGCCAGCAGCGTTTCGTGGGATTTATATGGCTACACCTTC
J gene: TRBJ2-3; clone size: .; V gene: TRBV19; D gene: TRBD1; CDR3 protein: CASSGDRGYTQYF; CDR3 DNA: TGTGCCAGTAGCGGGGACAGGGGATATACGCAGTATTTT
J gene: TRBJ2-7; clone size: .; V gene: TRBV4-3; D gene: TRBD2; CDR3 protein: CASSLAVPGTSGSDEQYF; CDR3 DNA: TGCGCCAGCAGCCTAGCGGTCCCGGGGACTAGCGGGAGTGACGAGCAGTACTTC
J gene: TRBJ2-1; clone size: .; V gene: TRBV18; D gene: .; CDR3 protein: CASSPGQNNEQFF; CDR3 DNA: TGTGCCAGCTCACCTGGGCAGAACAATGAGCAGTTCTTC
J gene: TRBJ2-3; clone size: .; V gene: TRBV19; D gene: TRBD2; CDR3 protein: CASSTSRSGRRDTQYF; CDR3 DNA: TGTGCCAGTAGTACCTCACGGAGCGGGAGGAGAGATACGCAGTATTTT
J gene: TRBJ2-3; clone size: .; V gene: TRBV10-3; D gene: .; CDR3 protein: CAISDRQSTDTQYF; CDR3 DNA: TGTGCCATCAGTGACAGGCAGAGCACAGATACGCAGTATTTT
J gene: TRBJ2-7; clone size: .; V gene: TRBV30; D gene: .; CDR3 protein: CAGRTGTFNSYEQYF; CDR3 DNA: TGTGCCGGAAGAACCGGGACATTTAACTCCTACGAGCAGTACTTC
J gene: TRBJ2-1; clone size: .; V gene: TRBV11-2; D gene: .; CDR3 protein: CASSLSVSGYNEQFF; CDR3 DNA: TGTGCCAGCAGCTTAAGTGTGTCTGGCTACAATGAGCAGTTCTTC
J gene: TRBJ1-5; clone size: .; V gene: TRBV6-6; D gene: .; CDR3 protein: CASTKGGAQPQHF; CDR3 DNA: TGTGCCAGCACCAAAGGGGGGGCTCAGCCCCAGCATTTT
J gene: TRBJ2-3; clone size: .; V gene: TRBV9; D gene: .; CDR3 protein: CASSGAPQRADTQYF; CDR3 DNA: TGTGCCAGCAGCGGGGCCCCCCAACGGGCAGATACGCAGTATTTT
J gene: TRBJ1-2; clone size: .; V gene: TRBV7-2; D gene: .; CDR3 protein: CASSLIRGDGYTF; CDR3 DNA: TGTGCCAGCAGCTTAATCAGGGGTGATGGCTACACCTTC
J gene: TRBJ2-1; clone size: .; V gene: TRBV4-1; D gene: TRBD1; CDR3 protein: CASDYTPGQSYNEQFF; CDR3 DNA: TGCGCCAGCGACTATACCCCGGGACAGTCCTACAATGAGCAGTTCTTC
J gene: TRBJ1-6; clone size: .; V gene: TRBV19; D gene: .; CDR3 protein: CASSIAGGNSPLHF; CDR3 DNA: TGTGCCAGTAGTATTGCCGGGGGTAACTCACCCCTCCACTTT
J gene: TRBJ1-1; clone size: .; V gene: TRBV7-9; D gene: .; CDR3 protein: CASSLWAWVF; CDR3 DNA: TGTGCCAGCAGCTTGTGGGCTTGGGTCTTT
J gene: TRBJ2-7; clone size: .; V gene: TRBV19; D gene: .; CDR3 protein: CASSMMSSTEQYF; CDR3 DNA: TGTGCCAGTAGTATGATGTCTAGCACCGAGCAGTACTTC
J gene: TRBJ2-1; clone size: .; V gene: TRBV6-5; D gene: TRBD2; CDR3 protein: CASRGTSGNNEQFF; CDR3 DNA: TGTGCCAGCAGAGGGACTAGCGGAAACAATGAGCAGTTCTTC
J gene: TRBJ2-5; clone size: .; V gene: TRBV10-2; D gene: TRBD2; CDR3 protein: CASSDRLAGGGETQYF; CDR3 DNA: TGCGCCAGCAGTGATAGACTAGCGGGAGGTGGGGAGACCCAGTACTTC
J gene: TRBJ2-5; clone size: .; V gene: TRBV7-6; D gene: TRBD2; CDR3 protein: CASSFRTGLAGGQETQYF; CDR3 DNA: TGTGCCAGCAGCTTCAGGACCGGACTAGCGGGAGGACAAGAGACCCAGTACTTC
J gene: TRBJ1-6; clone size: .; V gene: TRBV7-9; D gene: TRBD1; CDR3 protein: CASRLMGQGESPLHF; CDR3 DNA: TGTGCCAGCAGGCTAATGGGACAGGGGGAATCACCCCTCCACTTT
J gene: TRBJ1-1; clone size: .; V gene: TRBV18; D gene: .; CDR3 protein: CASSPLGLMNTEAFF; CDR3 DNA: TGTGCCAGCTCACCGCTGGGGTTGATGAACACTGAAGCTTTCTTT
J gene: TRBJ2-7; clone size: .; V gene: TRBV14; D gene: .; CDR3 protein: CASSQAGLVEQYF; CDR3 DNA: TGTGCCAGCAGCCAAGCGGGGTTGGTCGAGCAGTACTTC
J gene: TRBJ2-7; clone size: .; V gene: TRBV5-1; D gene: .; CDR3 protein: CASSYLGVEQYF; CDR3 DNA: TGCGCCAGCAGCTACCTCGGGGTCGAGCAGTACTTC